One T cell receptor (beta chain) is described in this entry. The DNA is omitted, as the CDR3 cannot be located on it reliably, and the CDR3 follows TCRdb's listing. The CDR3 length is 17 residues, termini included. As originally analysed: Estimation of nucleated cell counts was performed using reference gene primer amplification. The method was immunoSEQ multiplex PCR; TCRdb's version includes in-frame clones alone and lacks a portion of them. V and J calls and clone size follow that table, whereas D and trimming were derived from the DNA. The data hold about 150,000 clones, with roughly 82% observed a single time. The data stem from a study of blood T cell repertoires in COVID-19.

This clonotype was sampled from a woman aged 45-65 years with acute or convalescent COVID-19. Material: peripheral blood. The chain combines TRBV5-3 with TRBJ1-1; the tabulated D call, TRBD1, remains unverified against the DNA. TRBV5-3 is marked as an open reading frame, function uncertain. CDR3 residues: CARSLCQKLVDRAKAFF.